The subject of this entry is one T cell receptor (beta chain). Its antigen is currently unknown. The sample comes from a study of T cell responses to AZD1222 COVID-19 vaccine. Study-level results: Most donors were white British, females outnumbered males, and clonal diversity was possibly underestimated. Repertoire collection took place solely once the T cell response had peaked.

CDR3 size: 15 residues. In germline, CDR1 is MDHEN, CDR2 SYDVKM. Deletions cut 3 bases from V and 0 bases from J, with 11 bases between. The table came from immunoSEQ multiplex PCR; TCRdb's copy has only in-frame clones and leaves some out. Counted here are some 120,000 clones, 80% to 95% occurring once; the ten biggest clones make up 4% to 5%. The sequence came from an adult who received the MenACWY meningococcal vaccine as a control. This sample comprised peripheral blood, obtained 28 days after the second dose of the MenACWY control vaccine. J is TRBJ1-2 and V is TRBV28; D not resolved. CDR3 region: CASSLAGASNYGYTF. As DNA, the CDR3 is TGTGCCAGCAGTTTGGCAGGAGCCTCTAACTATGGCTACACCTTC.